This T cell receptor (beta chain) is drawn from a study of T cell changes during pregnancy in multiple sclerosis. The protocol was immunoSEQ multiplex PCR, while the TCRdb copy is restricted to in-frame clones and leaves out a portion. The table includes roughly 49,000 clones, approximately 91% detected once. Germline assignment: CDR1 MNHNS and CDR2 SASEGT. The CDR3 is 14 amino acids. The germline V and J ends were trimmed by 6 bases and 1 base, with 12 bases remaining between them. This receptor was taken from a female donor with multiple sclerosis, enrolled in a pregnancy study. The J gene is TRBJ1-1, the V gene TRBV6-1; no definite D call. Sequencing was performed on CD4+ T cells from peripheral blood mononuclear cells, taken in the second trimester of pregnancy. CDR3 DNA sequence: TGTGCCAGCAGCGAGAGCTTTTGGAACACTGAAGCTTTCTTT. This gives the protein CASSESFWNTEAFF.